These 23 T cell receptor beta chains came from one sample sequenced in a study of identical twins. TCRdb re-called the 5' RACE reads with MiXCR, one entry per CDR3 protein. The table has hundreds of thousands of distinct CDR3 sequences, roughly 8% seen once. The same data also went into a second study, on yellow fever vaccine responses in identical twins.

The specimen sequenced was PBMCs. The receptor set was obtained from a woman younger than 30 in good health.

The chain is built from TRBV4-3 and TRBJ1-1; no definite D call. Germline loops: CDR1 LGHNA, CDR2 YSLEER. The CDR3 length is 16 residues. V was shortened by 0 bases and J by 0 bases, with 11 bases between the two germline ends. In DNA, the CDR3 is TGCGCCAGCAGCCAAGAACTAACCCGACTGAACACTGAAGCTTTCTTT. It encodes CASSQELTRLNTEAFF.

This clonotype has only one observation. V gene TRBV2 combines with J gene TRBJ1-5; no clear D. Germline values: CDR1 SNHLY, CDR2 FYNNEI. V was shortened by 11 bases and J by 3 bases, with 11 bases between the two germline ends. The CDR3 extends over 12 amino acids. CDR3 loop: CAREGYNQPQHF. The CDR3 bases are TGTGCCCGCGAGGGTTACAATCAGCCCCAGCATTTT.

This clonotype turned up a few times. The CDR3 spells CASSLPGTGDYEQFF. DNA of the CDR3: TGTGCCAGCAGCCTACCCGGGACAGGGGATTATGAGCAGTTCTTC. This chain joins TRBV7-9 and TRBJ2-1; 10 bases match TRBD1. V shed 5 bases and J 8 bases; nucleotides not matched to a gene: 9. Germline CDR1 reads SEHNR; CDR2 reads FQNEAQ (reference sequence). CDR3 length: 15 amino acids.

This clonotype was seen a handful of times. The CDR3 sequence: CASSLDRTGGLNTEAFF. The CDR3 DNA reads TGTGCCAGCAGCTTAGATCGGACCGGGGGCTTGAACACTGAAGCTTTCTTT. The V call is TRBV11-3, the J call TRBJ1-1; the D gene is possibly TRBD1 (6 bases). Germline V gene lookup returns CDR1 SGHNT and CDR2 YENEEA. The CDR3 is made up of 17 amino acids. The V gene lost 0 bases and the J gene lost 0 bases, with 14 bases spanning the gap.

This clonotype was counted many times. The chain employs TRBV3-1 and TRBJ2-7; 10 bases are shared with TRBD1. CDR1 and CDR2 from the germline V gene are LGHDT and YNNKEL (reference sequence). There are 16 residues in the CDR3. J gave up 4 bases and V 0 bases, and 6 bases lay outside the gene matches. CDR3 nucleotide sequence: TGTGCCAGCAGCCAAGAGCGACAGGGGGCGCATTACGAGCAGTACTTC. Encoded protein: CASSQERQGAHYEQYF.

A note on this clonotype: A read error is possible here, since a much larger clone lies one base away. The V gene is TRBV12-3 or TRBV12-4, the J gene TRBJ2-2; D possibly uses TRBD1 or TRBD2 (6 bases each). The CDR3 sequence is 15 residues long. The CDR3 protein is CASSLADRNTGGLFF. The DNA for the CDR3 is TGTGCCAGCAGTTTAGCCGACAGGAACACCGGGGGGCTGTTTTTT.

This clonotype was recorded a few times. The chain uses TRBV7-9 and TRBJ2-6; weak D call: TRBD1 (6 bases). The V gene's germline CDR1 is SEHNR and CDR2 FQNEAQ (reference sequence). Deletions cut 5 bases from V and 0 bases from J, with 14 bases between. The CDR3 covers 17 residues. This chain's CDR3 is CASSAWTEDSGANVLTF. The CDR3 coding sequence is TGTGCCAGCAGCGCGTGGACAGAAGACTCTGGGGCCAACGTCCTGACTTTC. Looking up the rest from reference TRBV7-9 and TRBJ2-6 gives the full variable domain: DTGVSQNPRHKITKRGQNVTFRCDPISEHNRLYWYRQTLGQGPEFLTYFQNEAQLEKSRLLSDRFSAERPKGSFSTLEIQRTEQGDSAMYLCASSAWTEDSGANVLTFGAGSRLTVL.

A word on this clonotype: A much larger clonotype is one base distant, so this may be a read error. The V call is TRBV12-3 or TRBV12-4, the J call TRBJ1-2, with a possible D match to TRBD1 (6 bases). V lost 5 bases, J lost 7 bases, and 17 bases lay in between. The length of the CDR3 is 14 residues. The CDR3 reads CASSPRGAWVGYTF. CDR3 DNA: TGTGCCAGCAGTCCCCGGGGGGCCTGGGTTGGCTACACCTTC.

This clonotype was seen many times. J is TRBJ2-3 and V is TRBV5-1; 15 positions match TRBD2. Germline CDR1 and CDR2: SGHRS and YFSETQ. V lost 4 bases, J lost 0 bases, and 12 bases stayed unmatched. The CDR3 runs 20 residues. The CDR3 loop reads CASSLTGLAGGDESTDTQYF. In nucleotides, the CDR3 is TGCGCCAGCAGCCTAACGGGACTAGCGGGGGGCGACGAGAGCACAGATACGCAGTATTTT.

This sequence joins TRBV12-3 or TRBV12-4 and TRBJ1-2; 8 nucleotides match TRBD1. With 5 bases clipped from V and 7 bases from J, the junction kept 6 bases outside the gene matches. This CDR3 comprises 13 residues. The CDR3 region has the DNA TGTGCCAGCAGTATTGGACAGGGTGGTGGCTACACCTTC. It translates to CASSIGQGGGYTF.

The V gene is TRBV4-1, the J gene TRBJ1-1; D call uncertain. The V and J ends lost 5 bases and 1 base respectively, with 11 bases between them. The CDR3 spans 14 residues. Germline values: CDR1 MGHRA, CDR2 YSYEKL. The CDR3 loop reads CASSFPMENTEAFF. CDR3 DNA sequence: TGCGCCAGCAGCTTCCCGATGGAGAACACTGAAGCTTTCTTT.

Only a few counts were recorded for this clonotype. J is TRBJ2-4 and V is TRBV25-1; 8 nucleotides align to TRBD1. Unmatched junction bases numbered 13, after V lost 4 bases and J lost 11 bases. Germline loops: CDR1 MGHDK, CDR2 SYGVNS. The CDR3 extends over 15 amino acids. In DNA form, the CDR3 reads TGTGCCAGCAGTGGAGGCGCAGGGGGCCGGGGGCTTCAGTACTTC. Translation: CASSGGAGGRGLQYF.

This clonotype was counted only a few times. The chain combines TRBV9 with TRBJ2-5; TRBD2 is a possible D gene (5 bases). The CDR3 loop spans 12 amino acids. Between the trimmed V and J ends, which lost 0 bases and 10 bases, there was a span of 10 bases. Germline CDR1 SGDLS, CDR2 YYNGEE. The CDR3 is CASSVAGGVQYF. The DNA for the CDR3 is TGTGCCAGCAGCGTAGCTGGAGGTGTCCAGTACTTC. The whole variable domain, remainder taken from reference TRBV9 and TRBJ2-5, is DSGVTQTPKHLITATGQRVTLRCSPRSGDLSVYWYQQSLDQGLQFLIQYYNGEERAKGNILERFSAQQFPDLHSELNLSSLELGDSALYFCASSVAGGVQYFGPGTRLLVL.

CDR3 DNA: TGCAGTGCTAGAGATCTGGACAGGGATGGAAACACCATATATTTT. Protein sequence: CSARDLDRDGNTIYF. The chain is built from TRBV20-1 and TRBJ1-3; 8 nucleotides match TRBD1. The V gene end was trimmed by 0 bases and the J gene end by 3 bases; junction bases not matched to a gene: 4. The germline V gene encodes CDR1 DFQATT and CDR2 SNEGSKA (reference sequence). The CDR3 is 15 residues long.

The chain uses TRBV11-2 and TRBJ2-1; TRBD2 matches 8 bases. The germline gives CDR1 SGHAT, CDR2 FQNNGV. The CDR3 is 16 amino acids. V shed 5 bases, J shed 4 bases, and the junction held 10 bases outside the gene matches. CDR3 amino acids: CASSQRAAGAYNEQFF. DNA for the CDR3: TGTGCCAGCAGCCAACGGGCAGCGGGAGCATACAATGAGCAGTTCTTC.

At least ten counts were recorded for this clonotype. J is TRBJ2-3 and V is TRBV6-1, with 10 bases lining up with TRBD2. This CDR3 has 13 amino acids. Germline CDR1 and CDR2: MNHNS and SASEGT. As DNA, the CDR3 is TGTGCGGGGAGAGCGGGGGGGACAGATACGCAGTATTTT. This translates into CAGRAGGTDTQYF.

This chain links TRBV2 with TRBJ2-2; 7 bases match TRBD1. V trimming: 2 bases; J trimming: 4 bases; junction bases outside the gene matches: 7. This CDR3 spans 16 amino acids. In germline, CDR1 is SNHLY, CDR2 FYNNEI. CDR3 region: CASSEQGRGITGELFF. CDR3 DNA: TGTGCCAGCAGTGAACAGGGCAGGGGGATCACCGGGGAGCTGTTTTTT.

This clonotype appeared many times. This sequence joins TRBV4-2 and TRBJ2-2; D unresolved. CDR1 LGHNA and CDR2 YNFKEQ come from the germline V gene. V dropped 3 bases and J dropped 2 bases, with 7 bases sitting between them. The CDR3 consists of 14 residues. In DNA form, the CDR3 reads TGTGCCAGCAGCCACACTATAAACACCGGGGAGCTGTTTTTT. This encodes CASSHTINTGELFF.

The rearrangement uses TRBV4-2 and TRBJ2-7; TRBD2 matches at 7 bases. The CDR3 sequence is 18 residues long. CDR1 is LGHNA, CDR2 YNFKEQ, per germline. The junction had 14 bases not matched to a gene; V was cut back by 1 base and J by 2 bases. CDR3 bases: TGTGCCAGCAGCCAAGGATTTCCCAGAGAGGGAGGGGCCTACGAGCAGTACTTC. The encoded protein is CASSQGFPREGGAYEQYF.

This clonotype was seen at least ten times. The CDR3: CASSLAGQENIQYF. The CDR3 nucleotides are TGCGCCAGCAGCTTGGCGGGACAAGAAAACATTCAGTACTTC. This sequence joins TRBV5-1 and TRBJ2-4; D possibly corresponds to TRBD1 (6 bases). The CDR3 is 14 amino acids. CDR1 and CDR2 (germline): SGHRS, YFSETQ. V was shortened by 0 bases and J by 5 bases, with 9 bases between the two germline ends.

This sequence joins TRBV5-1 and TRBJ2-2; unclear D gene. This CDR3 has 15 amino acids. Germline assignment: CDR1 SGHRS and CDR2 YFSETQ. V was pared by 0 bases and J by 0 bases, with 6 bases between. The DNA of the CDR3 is TGCGCCAGCAGCTTGGTACAGCCGAACACCGGGGAGCTGTTTTTT. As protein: CASSLVQPNTGELFF.

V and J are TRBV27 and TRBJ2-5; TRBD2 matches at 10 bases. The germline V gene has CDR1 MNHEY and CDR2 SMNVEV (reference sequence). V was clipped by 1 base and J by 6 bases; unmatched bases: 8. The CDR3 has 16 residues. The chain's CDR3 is CASSLLGAGGKKTQYF. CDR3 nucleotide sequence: TGTGCCAGCAGTTTATTGGGAGCGGGGGGGAAGAAGACCCAGTACTTC.

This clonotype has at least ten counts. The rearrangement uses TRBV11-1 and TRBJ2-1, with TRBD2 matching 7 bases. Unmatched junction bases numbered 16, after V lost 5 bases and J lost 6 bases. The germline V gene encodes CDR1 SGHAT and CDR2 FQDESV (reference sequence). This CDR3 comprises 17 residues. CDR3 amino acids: CASSEVGWREIGNEQFF. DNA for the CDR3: TGTGCCAGCAGCGAAGTGGGGTGGCGGGAGATCGGCAATGAGCAGTTCTTC.